One sample yielded the 10 T cell receptor beta chains listed below, sequenced in a study of shared clonotypes between healthy human individuals. Sequencing was performed with immunoSEQ multiplex PCR; in TCRdb, only in-frame clones are kept and a portion is missing. The repertoire holds about 610,000 clones, with less than 98% as singletons. The sequencing input was naive CD4+ T cells sorted from blood. As to subset: CD45RA+ positively selected. Receptors were obtained from a woman under 40 in good health.

This chain connects TRBV5-1 to TRBJ2-1, with TRBD1 identical over 10 bases. Per the germline V gene, CDR1 is SGHRS and CDR2 is YFSETQ. V lost 2 bases and J lost 3; bases outside the gene matches: 2. This CDR3 is 15 amino acids long. In DNA, the CDR3 is TGCGCCAGCAGCTTTGGACAGGGGGGCTACAATGAGCAGTTCTTC. Its protein is CASSFGQGGYNEQFF.

The chain links TRBV9 to TRBJ2-5, with 7 positions matching TRBD2. The CDR3 has 16 residues. The ends lost 0 bases at V and 4 bases at J; junction bases unmatched: 9. CDR1 is SGDLS and CDR2 is YYNGEE in the germline V gene. The CDR3 is CASSVAPGGPRETQYF. The CDR3, as DNA: TGTGCCAGCAGCGTAGCCCCGGGAGGTCCACGAGAGACCCAGTACTTC.

V usage is TRBV7-6 and J usage is TRBJ2-7; 14 bases agree with TRBD2. The germline V gene encodes CDR1 SGHVS and CDR2 FNYEAQ. The CDR3 covers 16 residues. Trimming took 6 bases from V and 4 from J; bases not matched to a gene: 8. The CDR3 sequence is CASSGTSGRGRYEQYF. The CDR3 DNA sequence: TGTGCCAGCAGTGGGACTAGCGGGAGAGGCAGGTACGAGCAGTACTTC.

The V gene is TRBV7-2, the J gene TRBJ1-5, with 7 bases aligning to TRBD1. V shed 5 bases, J shed 4 bases, and the junction held 5 bases outside the gene matches. Germline CDR1 is SGHTA and CDR2 is FQGNSA. The CDR3 consists of 14 residues. CDR3 sequence reads: CASSPQGRNQPQHF. The CDR3 coding sequence is TGTGCCAGCAGCCCACAGGGGAGGAATCAGCCCCAGCATTTT.

The chain carries TRBV5-1 and TRBJ1-1, with TRBD1 as a possible D gene (6 bases). The CDR3 length is 17 residues. CDR1 is SGHRS and CDR2 is YFSETQ in the germline V gene. With 4 bases removed from V and 6 bases from J, the gap between germline ends came to 25 bases. The CDR3 spells CASSPEGQPGGGSEAFF. In DNA form, the CDR3 reads TGCGCCAGCAGCCCAGAGGGACAACCCGGCGGGGGGTCTGAAGCTTTCTTT.

J is TRBJ2-3 and V is TRBV5-4; D is unresolved. Looked up from germline, CDR1 is SGHNT and CDR2 is YYREEE (reference sequence). Trimming took off 4 bases at V and 6 bases at J, with 18 bases between the two ends. This CDR3 is built from 15 residues. CDR3 region: CASSPSSQTGDTQYF. In DNA form, the CDR3 reads TGTGCCAGCAGCCCATCAAGCCAAACCGGGGATACGCAGTATTTT.

The DNA for the CDR3 is TGTGCCAGCAGTGTGTCGGACGAAAGCTCCTACGAGCAGTACTTC. It yields the protein CASSVSDESSYEQYF. The chain links TRBV27 to TRBJ2-7, with unresolved D. Looked up from germline, CDR1 is MNHEY and CDR2 is SMNVEV (reference sequence). The CDR3 length is 15 residues. V was cut by 5 bases and J by 0 bases, with 14 bases left in between.

This clone was picked up one time. The V call is TRBV5-4, the J call TRBJ2-3; D not certain. CDR1 and CDR2 from the germline V gene are SGHNT and YYREEE (reference sequence). This CDR3 spans 15 amino acids. The V end lost 7 bases, the J end lost 4 bases, and 19 bases lay between the germline ends. CDR3 sequence reads: CASGSGYSRPDTQYF. The CDR3 DNA follows: TGTGCCAGCGGATCGGGCTATAGTCGGCCAGATACGCAGTATTTT.

The rearrangement links TRBV19 to TRBJ1-2; no clear D gene. There are 13 residues in the CDR3. CDR1 is LNHDA, CDR2 SQIVND, per germline (reference sequence). Trimming took off 2 bases at V and 7 bases at J, with 11 bases between the two ends. Written as DNA, the CDR3 is TGTGCCAGTAGTATAACCCGGGTCAGTGGCTACACCTTC. Protein sequence: CASSITRVSGYTF.

This sequence joins TRBV5-1 and TRBJ2-7, with TRBD1 identical over 8 bases. Looked up from germline, CDR1 is SGHRS and CDR2 is YFSETQ. The CDR3 has 14 residues. J lost 12 bases, V lost 0 bases, and 11 bases had no gene match. This CDR3 reads CASSLGQGITSAYF. CDR3 DNA sequence: TGCGCCAGCAGCTTGGGACAGGGGATTACGTCGGCGTACTTC.